This T cell receptor (beta chain) was found in a study of blood T cell repertoires in COVID-19. Across the study: Acute-phase and convalescent COVID-19 samples originated in the United States, Italy and Spain. Sources were T cells, B-cell-depleted T cells, or PBMCs; the material itself was cDNA or gDNA.

Authors' methods: How many nucleated cells were present was estimated from reference gene primer amplification. Assay used: immunoSEQ multiplex PCR; TCRdb lists only in-frame clones, some missing. V and J calls and clone size are as listed in that table; D and trimming were resolved from the DNA. The table records approximately 300,000 clones, around four fifths of them present only once. Sequencing was carried out using peripheral blood. The clonotype comes from a woman between 50 and 59 years old with active or convalescent COVID-19.

CDR3 sequence: CASSIRLAGGGEQFF. In DNA, the CDR3 is TGTGCCAGTAGTATTAGGTTAGCGGGAGGGGGTGAGCAGTTCTTC. The chain couples TRBV19 to TRBJ2-1, with TRBD2 matching 11 bases. This CDR3 has 15 amino acids. V was clipped by 3 bases and J by 9 bases; unmatched bases: 7. Germline V CDR1 and CDR2: LNHDA, SQIVND (reference sequence).